This entry concerns a single TCR beta chain. Antigen unknown. Looked up from germline, CDR1 is WSHSY and CDR2 is SAAADI. The CDR3 is 13 amino acids. Trimming stripped 6 bases from V and 10 bases from J, with 16 bases between. Produced via immunoSEQ multiplex PCR; TCRdb's table is partial and in-frame only. The profile shows 38,000 or so clones, roughly 76% of them singletons. Time point noted: week 23, last vaccination. The investigators gave 300 ug of mutant IDH1 20-mer peptide in each vaccine dose, together with topical imiquimod. These data are taken from a study of a mutant IDH1 vaccine in newly diagnosed glioma. About the research overall: Patients arrived already treated with radiotherapy, temozolomide, or both, most having had both.

The sequences come from PBMCs, collected from a glioma patient whose treatment included an IDH1 peptide vaccine. This receptor was taken from a man aged 35-49 years with glioma. The chain uses TRBV10-2 and TRBJ1-5; D possibly corresponds to TRBD1 (5 bases). The CDR3 sequence: CASRPGRLSPQHF. The CDR3 DNA follows: TGCGCCAGCAGACCGGGACGGCTATCCCCCCAGCATTTT.